This T cell receptor (beta chain) was found in a study of T cells after posttransplantation cyclophosphamide. Study results and caveats: Tissue-infiltrating T cells from skin or gut overlapped little with blood T cells. Later blood repertoires were often dominated by clones from the donor CD8+ memory compartment. Recipient CMV seropositivity and CMV reactivation strongly tracked TRB clonality.

V dropped 3 bases and J dropped 1 base, with 6 bases sitting between them. The germline CDR1 and CDR2 sequences are LNHDA and SQIVND (reference sequence). The CDR3 totals 14 residues. As regards this clone: Its antigen remains unidentified.

Sequenced by immunoSEQ multiplex PCR; TCRdb stores in-frame clones only, minus some. The profile shows approximately 45,000 clones, roughly 91% of them singletons. A marrow graft followed busulfan-fludarabine conditioning, with cyclophosphamide on days +3 and +4. The chain combines TRBV19 with TRBJ1-4; D call uncertain. This sample comprised PBMCs, obtained roughly 60 days after allogeneic stem cell transplant with posttransplant cyclophosphamide. This TCR was recovered from a male patient aged 60-70 years who received an allogeneic stem cell transplant from a related donor and was CMV-positive. The graft donor may have given rise to some T cells. CDR3 nucleotide sequence: TGTGCCAGTAGTATCACGGGAACTAATGAAAAACTGTTTTTT. Its translation: CASSITGTNEKLFF.